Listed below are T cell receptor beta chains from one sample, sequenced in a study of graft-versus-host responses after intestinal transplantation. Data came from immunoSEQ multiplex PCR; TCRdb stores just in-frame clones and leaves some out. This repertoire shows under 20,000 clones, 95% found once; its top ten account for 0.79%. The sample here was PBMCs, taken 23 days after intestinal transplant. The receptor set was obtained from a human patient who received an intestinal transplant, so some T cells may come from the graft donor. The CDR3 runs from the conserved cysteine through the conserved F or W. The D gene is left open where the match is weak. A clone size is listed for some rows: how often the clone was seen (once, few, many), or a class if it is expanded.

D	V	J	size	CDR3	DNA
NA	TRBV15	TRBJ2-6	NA	CATSSLRSGANVLTF	TGTGCCACCAGCAGCCTTAGGTCTGGGGCCAACGTCCTGACTTTC
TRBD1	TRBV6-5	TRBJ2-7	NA	CASQFQGAGEQYF	TGTGCCAGCCAATTCCAGGGGGCAGGGGAGCAGTACTTC
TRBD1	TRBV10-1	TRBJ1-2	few	CASSEDRDYGYTF	TGCGCCAGCAGTGAGGACAGGGACTATGGCTACACCTTC
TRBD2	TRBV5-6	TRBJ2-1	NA	CASQIGGDYPLNEQFF	TGTGCCAGCCAGATTGGGGGGGACTACCCCTTAAATGAGCAGTTCTTC
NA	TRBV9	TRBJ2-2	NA	CASSARDRPANTGELFF	TGTGCCAGCAGCGCCCGGGACCGACCCGCGAACACCGGGGAGCTGTTTTTT
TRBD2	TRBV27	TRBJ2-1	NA	CASSLGLAGVYEQFF	TGTGCCAGCAGTTTAGGGCTAGCGGGAGTTTATGAGCAGTTCTTC
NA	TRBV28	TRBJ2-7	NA	CASSPYGWGEDPYEQYF	TGTGCCAGCAGTCCTTACGGGTGGGGGGAGGACCCATACGAGCAGTACTTC
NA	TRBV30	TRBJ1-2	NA	CAWLEPSYRKTYGYTF	TGTGCCTGGCTGGAGCCGAGTTATAGAAAGACCTATGGCTACACCTTC
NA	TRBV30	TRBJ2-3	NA	CAWSWGSTGTQYF	TGTGCCTGGAGTTGGGGGTCCACAGGTACGCAGTATTTT
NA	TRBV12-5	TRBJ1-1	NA	CASGLVGAPNTEAFF	TGTGCTAGTGGACTCGTAGGGGCCCCGAACACTGAAGCTTTCTTT
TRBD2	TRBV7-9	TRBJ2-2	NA	CASSHTSAARRELFF	TGTGCCAGCAGCCATACTAGCGCCGCCCGCCGGGAGCTGTTTTTT
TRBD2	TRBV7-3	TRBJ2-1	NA	CASSLYPGGPLLLDNEQFF	TGTGCCAGCAGCTTATATCCGGGAGGGCCCCTTCTCTTGGACAATGAGCAGTTCTTC
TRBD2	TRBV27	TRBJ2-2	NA	CASSTSDANTGELFF	TGTGCCAGCTCCACTAGCGATGCGAACACCGGGGAGCTGTTTTTT
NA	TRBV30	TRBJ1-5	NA	CAWSTGYSNQPQHF	TGTGCCTGGAGTACAGGGTACAGCAATCAGCCCCAGCATTTT
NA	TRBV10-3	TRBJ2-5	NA	CAISAKSGGEQYF	TGTGCCATCAGTGCAAAATCAGGGGGGGAGCAGTACTTC
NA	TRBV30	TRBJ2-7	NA	CAWGEAHEQYF	TGTGCCTGGGGAGAAGCCCACGAGCAGTACTTC
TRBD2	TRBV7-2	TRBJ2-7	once	CASSPGTSGSVGEQYF	TGTGCCAGCAGCCCTGGGACTAGCGGGAGTGTAGGAGAGCAGTACTTC
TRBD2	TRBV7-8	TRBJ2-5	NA	CASSLEPGLQETQYF	TGTGCCAGCAGCTTGGAGCCGGGACTACAAGAGACCCAGTACTTC
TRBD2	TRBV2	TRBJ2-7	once	CASSALAGSPYEQYF	TGTGCCAGCAGTGCACTAGCGGGTTCCCCCTACGAGCAGTACTTC
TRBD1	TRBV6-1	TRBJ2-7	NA	CASSHELQGDDEQYF	TGTGCCAGCAGTCACGAACTACAGGGGGACGACGAGCAGTACTTC
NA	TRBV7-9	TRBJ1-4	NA	CASSQDTSTNEKLFF	TGTGCCAGCAGCCAGGACACCTCAACTAATGAAAAACTGTTTTTT
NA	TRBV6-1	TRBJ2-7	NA	CASSEGVAYEQYF	TGTGCCAGCAGTGAAGGAGTTGCCTACGAGCAGTACTTC
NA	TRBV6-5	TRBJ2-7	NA	CASSYWRGAGEQYF	TGTGCCAGCAGTTACTGGCGAGGGGCTGGCGAGCAGTACTTC
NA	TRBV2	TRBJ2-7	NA	CASSDPRRLDEQYF	TGTGCCAGCAGTGACCCGCGTCGGTTGGACGAGCAGTACTTC
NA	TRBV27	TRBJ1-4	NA	CASSLSGQPNEKLFF	TGTGCCAGCAGTTTATCCGGGCAGCCTAATGAAAAACTGTTTTTT
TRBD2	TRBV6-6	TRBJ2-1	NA	CASSYGRATYNEQFF	TGTGCCAGCAGTTATGGGAGGGCCACCTACAATGAGCAGTTCTTC
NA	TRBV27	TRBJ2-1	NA	CASSLYNEQFF	TGTGCCAGCAGTCTTTACAATGAGCAGTTCTTC
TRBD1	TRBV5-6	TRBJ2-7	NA	CASSLAGGHSYEQYF	TGTGCCAGCAGCTTGGCAGGGGGCCATTCGTACGAGCAGTACTTC
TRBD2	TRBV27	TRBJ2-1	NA	CASTTKPGLAGDNEQFF	TGTGCCAGCACAACAAAACCGGGACTAGCGGGAGACAATGAGCAGTTCTTC
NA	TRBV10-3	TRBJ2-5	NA	CAISDREETQYF	TGTGCCATCAGTGACAGGGAAGAGACCCAGTACTTC
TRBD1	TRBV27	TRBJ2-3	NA	CASSSRTGALITDTQYF	TGTGCCAGCAGTTCCCGGACAGGGGCGCTTATCACAGATACGCAGTATTTT
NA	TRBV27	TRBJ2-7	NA	CASSLSRQGRYEQYF	TGTGCCAGCAGTTTATCGAGGCAGGGACGGTACGAGCAGTACTTC
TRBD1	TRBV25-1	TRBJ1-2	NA	CASSEIGQGYGYTF	TGTGCCAGCAGTGAAATAGGACAGGGCTATGGCTACACCTTC
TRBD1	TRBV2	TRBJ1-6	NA	CASSERPGTGYNSPLHF	TGTGCCAGCAGTGAAAGGCCGGGGACAGGGTACAATTCACCCCTCCACTTT
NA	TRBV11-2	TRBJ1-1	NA	CASREQSRPIMNTEAFF	TGTGCCAGCAGAGAACAGTCCCGACCTATCATGAACACTGAAGCTTTCTTT
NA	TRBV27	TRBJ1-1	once	CASSSPRGAFF	TGTGCCAGCAGTTCGCCTAGGGGGGCTTTCTTT
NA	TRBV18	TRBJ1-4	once	CASSENSNTATNEKLFF	TGTGCCAGCTCAGAGAACAGCAATACTGCAACTAATGAAAAACTGTTTTTT
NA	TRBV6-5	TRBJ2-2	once	CASSYVENTGELFF	TGTGCCAGCAGTTACGTAGAGAACACCGGGGAGCTGTTTTTT
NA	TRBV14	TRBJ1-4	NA	CASSQDGKKLFF	TGTGCCAGCAGCCAAGATGGCAAAAAACTGTTTTTT
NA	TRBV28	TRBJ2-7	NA	CASAQLAWGEEQYF	TGTGCCAGCGCCCAATTGGCTTGGGGCGAGGAGCAGTACTTC
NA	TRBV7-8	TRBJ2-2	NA	CASSRTGLAGELFF	TGTGCCAGCAGCCGAACAGGTTTGGCCGGGGAGCTGTTTTTT
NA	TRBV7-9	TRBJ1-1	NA	CASSLISENTEAFF	TGTGCCAGCAGCTTGATCTCAGAGAACACTGAAGCTTTCTTT
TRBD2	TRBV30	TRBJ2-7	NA	CAWSPLAGGYEQYF	TGTGCCTGGAGTCCCCTAGCGGGAGGCTACGAGCAGTACTTC
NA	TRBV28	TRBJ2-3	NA	CASSLREPREHTDTQYF	TGTGCCAGCAGCCTACGAGAACCCCGGGAGCACACAGATACGCAGTATTTT
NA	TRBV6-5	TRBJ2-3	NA	CASGRSSTDTQYF	TGTGCCAGCGGAAGATCTAGCACAGATACGCAGTATTTT
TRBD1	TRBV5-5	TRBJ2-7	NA	CASSLGHTGGGEQYF	TGTGCCAGCAGCTTGGGCCATACAGGGGGCGGCGAGCAGTACTTC
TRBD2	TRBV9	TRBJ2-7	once	CASSVGLAGTYEQYF	TGTGCCAGCAGCGTCGGACTAGCGGGGACCTACGAGCAGTACTTC
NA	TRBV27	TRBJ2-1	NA	CATALSGDYNEQFF	TGTGCCACCGCCCTTTCAGGGGATTACAATGAGCAGTTCTTC
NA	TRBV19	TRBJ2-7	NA	CASKTDLESYEQYF	TGTGCCAGCAAGACAGATTTAGAATCCTACGAGCAGTACTTC
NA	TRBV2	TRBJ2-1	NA	CASSESLERRNEQFF	TGTGCCAGCAGTGAATCCCTAGAAAGGCGCAATGAGCAGTTCTTC
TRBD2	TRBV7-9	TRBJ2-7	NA	CASRPPGLPYEQYF	TGTGCCAGCAGACCTCCGGGACTACCCTACGAGCAGTACTTC
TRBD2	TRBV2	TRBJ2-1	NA	CASEPSGRARNEQFF	TGTGCCAGCGAACCTAGCGGGAGAGCCCGCAATGAGCAGTTCTTC
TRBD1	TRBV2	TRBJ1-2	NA	CASWTGDGYTF	TGTGCCAGCTGGACAGGTGATGGCTACACCTTC